A selection of T cell receptor beta chains follows, all from one sample in a study of OX40 agonist ivuxolimab in advanced cancers. The method was immunoSEQ multiplex PCR; TCRdb's version includes in-frame clones alone and lacks a portion of them. Of about 130,000 clones in the sample, more than 85% were seen once. The sample in question was CD4+ or CD8+ T cells sorted from blood, obtained in a trial of the OX40 agonist ivuxolimab. These receptors were taken from an adult with an advanced solid tumor such as melanoma, head and neck, liver or kidney cancer. Both conserved end residues are part of each CDR3. A D gene is named only where the DNA matches it firmly. Some rows mark clone size as missing; the rest say once, few, many or name a class of expanded clone.

J	V	size	D	DNA	CDR3
TRBJ1-2	TRBV7-9	-	-	TGTGCCAGCAGCCTCGGGGGGGCTTATGGCTACACCTTC	CASSLGGAYGYTF
TRBJ2-3	TRBV5-1	-	-	TGCGCCAGCAGCTACCCGGGACTTCCCCCTCTCACAGATACGCAGTATTTT	CASSYPGLPPLTDTQYF
TRBJ2-7	TRBV7-2	-	-	TGTGCCAGCAGCTTAAGGACCGGGGCTTCATCCTACGAGCAGTACTTC	CASSLRTGASSYEQYF
TRBJ2-3	TRBV27	-	-	TGTGCCAGCAGTCGTTATTCAGATACGCAGTATTTT	CASSRYSDTQYF
TRBJ2-7	TRBV7-9	-	TRBD1	TGTGCCAGCAGCTCCCTGGGGCAGGGGGTCGACGAGCAGTACTTC	CASSSLGQGVDEQYF
TRBJ2-3	TRBV4-1	-	-	TGCGCCAGCAGCCAAGGTAAAACAGATACGCAGTATTTT	CASSQGKTDTQYF
TRBJ1-2	TRBV9	-	TRBD1	TGTGCCAGCAGCGTAGATGGACAGGGAGTCTATGGCTACACCTTC	CASSVDGQGVYGYTF
TRBJ1-4	TRBV28	-	-	TGTGCCAGCAGTTCTGGTGACAGCTTCGTTAATGAAAAACTGTTTTTT	CASSSGDSFVNEKLFF
TRBJ1-2	TRBV7-2	-	-	TGTGCCAGCAGCTTAAGCGCGACACTTAACTATGGCTACACCTTC	CASSLSATLNYGYTF
TRBJ2-1	TRBV2	-	TRBD1	TGTGCCAGCAGGAGTACAGGGGGCCCTACTCTAAGCTCCTACAATGAGCAGTTCTTC	CASRSTGGPTLSSYNEQFF
TRBJ1-2	TRBV5-4	-	-	TGTGCCAGCAGCTGGGACGGGGGGCCTGGGGGCTACACCTTC	CASSWDGGPGGYTF
TRBJ1-1	TRBV7-2	-	-	TGTGCCAGCAGCTTAGGGGCAGTGAACACTGAAGCTTTCTTT	CASSLGAVNTEAFF
TRBJ1-2	TRBV18	once	-	TGTGCCAGCTCACCCGTGACAGATAGGTGGGACTACACCTTC	CASSPVTDRWDYTF
TRBJ2-7	TRBV6-5	-	TRBD2	TGTGCCAGCAGCCGCACCTGGGGGGGACCCTACGAGCAGTACTTC	CASSRTWGGPYEQYF
TRBJ1-1	TRBV19	-	TRBD1	TGTGCCAGCAAGGGACAGTTCACTGAAGCTTTCTTT	CASKGQFTEAFF
TRBJ2-7	TRBV7-4	-	TRBD1	TGTGCCAGCAGCTTAGCGCTAGGGGGCTGCGAGCAGTACTTC	CASSLALGGCEQYF
TRBJ2-4	TRBV6-1	-	TRBD1	TGTGCCAGCAGCCGCCTCGGGACAGGGGGCCGGGAGTACTTC	CASSRLGTGGREYF
TRBJ1-3	TRBV9	-	-	TGTGTCAGCAGCCCCCAACCTCCGGGGTACGGAAACACCATATATTTT	CVSSPQPPGYGNTIYF
TRBJ1-5	TRBV6-1	-	-	TGTGCCAGCATTGGTGACAGGTTCAATCAGCCCCAGCATTTT	CASIGDRFNQPQHF
TRBJ1-6	TRBV6-6	-	-	TGTGCCAGCAGTCCCACCAGACAGTGGGAAACCCTCCACTTT	CASSPTRQWETLHF
TRBJ1-2	TRBV29-1	-	-	TGCAGCGTAGGTCTTAACTATGGCTACACCTTC	CSVGLNYGYTF
TRBJ1-4	TRBV28	-	-	TGTGCCAGCAGTTTAAGGAGAAATGAAAAACTGTTTTTT	CASSLRRNEKLFF
TRBJ1-2	TRBV15	once	TRBD1	TGTGCCACCACTCGGGACAGGGGGGGGTATGGCTACACCTTC	CATTRDRGGYGYTF
TRBJ2-3	TRBV5-1	-	-	TGCGCCAGCAGCTACCCCAGCGGAGATACGCAGTATTTT	CASSYPSGDTQYF
TRBJ2-2	TRBV6-5	-	-	TGTGCCAGCAGTTTGGAGGGGGCAGGTGCGACCGGGGAGCTGTTTTTT	CASSLEGAGATGELFF
TRBJ2-7	TRBV4-3	-	-	TGCGCCAGCAGCCAAACAGGGACCTACGAGCAGTACTTC	CASSQTGTYEQYF
TRBJ2-5	TRBV7-2	once	TRBD1	TGTGCCAGCAGCTTCAATTCCGGGACAGGGGGCGGGGAGACCCAGTACTTC	CASSFNSGTGGGETQYF
TRBJ2-3	TRBV5-5	-	-	TGTGCCAGCAGCTTGTGGAGCGGCACAGATACGCAGTATTTT	CASSLWSGTDTQYF
TRBJ2-7	TRBV5-5	-	TRBD2	TGTGCCAGCAGCCCGCGACTAGCGGGAGCCTACGAGCAGTACTTC	CASSPRLAGAYEQYF
TRBJ1-1	TRBV7-2	-	TRBD1	TGTGCCAGCAGCTTTCTACAGGGGCGGTTGAACACTGAAGCTTTCTTT	CASSFLQGRLNTEAFF
TRBJ1-4	TRBV28	-	TRBD1	TGTGCCAGCAGTTTTATGGGACAGGACGAAAAACTGTTTTTT	CASSFMGQDEKLFF
TRBJ1-5	TRBV5-8	once	TRBD1	TGTGCCAGCAGCTTGGGGGACAGGGTACCCAATCAGCCCCAGCATTTT	CASSLGDRVPNQPQHF
TRBJ2-7	TRBV27	-	-	TGTACTACTAAAGAGGCCGCGACCTACGAGCAGTACTTC	CTTKEAATYEQYF
TRBJ2-3	TRBV5-4	-	-	TGTGCCAGCAGCTTCCGGGACACTGATACGCAGTATTTT	CASSFRDTDTQYF
TRBJ1-2	TRBV7-9	-	-	TGTGCCAGCAGCTTAGTTCCCCAGGCTCCTAACTATGGCTACACCTTC	CASSLVPQAPNYGYTF
TRBJ1-1	TRBV6-6	-	-	TGTGCCAGCAGGTACCATGACACTGAAGCTTTCTTT	CASRYHDTEAFF
TRBJ2-2	TRBV7-2	-	-	TGTGCCAGCAGCTTAGGGTGGATCCGTGCCGGGGAGCTGTTTTTT	CASSLGWIRAGELFF
TRBJ1-2	TRBV19	-	-	TGTGCCAGTAGTGGACAGAACTATGGCTACACCTTC	CASSGQNYGYTF
TRBJ2-4	TRBV18	-	-	TGTGCCAGCTCACCGGAACCCGAAAACATTCAGTACTTC	CASSPEPENIQYF
TRBJ2-7	TRBV28	-	-	TGTGCCAGCAGTTTGCAACCCGGACAGCTCACCTACGAGCAGTACTTC	CASSLQPGQLTYEQYF
TRBJ2-7	TRBV27	-	-	TGTGCCAGCAGTTTATCGGTGGTTTCCTACGAGCAGTACTTC	CASSLSVVSYEQYF
TRBJ2-3	TRBV4-3	-	TRBD2	TGCGCCAGCAGCCAAGAGGGGACTAGCGGGAGGGCCAGCGCAGATACGCAGTATTTT	CASSQEGTSGRASADTQYF